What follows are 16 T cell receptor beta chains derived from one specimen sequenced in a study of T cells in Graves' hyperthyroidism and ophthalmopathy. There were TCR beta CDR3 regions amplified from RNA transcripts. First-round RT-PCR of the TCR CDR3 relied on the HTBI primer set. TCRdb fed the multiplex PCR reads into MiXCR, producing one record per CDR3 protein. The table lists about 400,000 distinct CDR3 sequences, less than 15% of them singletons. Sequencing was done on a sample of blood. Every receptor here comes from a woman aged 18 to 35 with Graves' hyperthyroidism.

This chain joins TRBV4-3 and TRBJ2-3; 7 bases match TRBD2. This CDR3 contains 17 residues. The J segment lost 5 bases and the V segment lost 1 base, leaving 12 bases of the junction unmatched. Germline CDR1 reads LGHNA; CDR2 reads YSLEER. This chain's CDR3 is CASSQGAGSGVVDTQYF. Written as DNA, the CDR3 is TGCGCCAGCAGCCAAGGAGCCGGGAGCGGGGTCGTAGATACGCAGTATTTT.

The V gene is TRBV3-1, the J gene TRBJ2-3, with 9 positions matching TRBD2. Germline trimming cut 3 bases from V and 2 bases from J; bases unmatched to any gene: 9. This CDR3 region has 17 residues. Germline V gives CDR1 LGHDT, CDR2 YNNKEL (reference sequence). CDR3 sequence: CASSQGTSGLSTDTQYF. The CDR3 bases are TGTGCCAGCAGCCAGGGTACTAGCGGGTTATCCACAGATACGCAGTATTTT.

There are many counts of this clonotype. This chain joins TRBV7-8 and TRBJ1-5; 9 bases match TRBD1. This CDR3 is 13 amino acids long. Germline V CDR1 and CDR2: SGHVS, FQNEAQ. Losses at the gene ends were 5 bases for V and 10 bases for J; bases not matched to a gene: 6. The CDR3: CASSTGGAGPQHF. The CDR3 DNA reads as TGTGCCAGCAGCACAGGGGGCGCGGGACCCCAGCATTTT.

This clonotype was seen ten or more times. The CDR3 DNA follows: TGTGCCAGCAGGGGAATGGGCGCTACTGAAGCTTTCTTT. Translated, it gives CASRGMGATEAFF. This rearrangement joins TRBV7-9 to TRBJ1-1; no firm D call. CDR3 length: 13 residues. CDR1 is SEHNR and CDR2 is FQNEAQ in the germline V gene (reference sequence). V lost 6 bases, J lost 5 bases, and 13 bases lay in between. The full variable domain, rest sourced from reference TRBV7-9 and TRBJ1-1, is DTGVSQNPRHKITKRGQNVTFRCDPISEHNRLYWYRQTLGQGPEFLTYFQNEAQLEKSRLLSDRFSAERPKGSFSTLEIQRTEQGDSAMYLCASRGMGATEAFFGQGTRLTVV.

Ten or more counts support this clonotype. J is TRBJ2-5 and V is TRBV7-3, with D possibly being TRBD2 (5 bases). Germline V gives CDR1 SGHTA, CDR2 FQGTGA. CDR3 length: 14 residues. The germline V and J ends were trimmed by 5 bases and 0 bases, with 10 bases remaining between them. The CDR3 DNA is TGTGCCAGCAGCCCCCTCGGGAACCAAGAGACCCAGTACTTC. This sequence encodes CASSPLGNQETQYF.

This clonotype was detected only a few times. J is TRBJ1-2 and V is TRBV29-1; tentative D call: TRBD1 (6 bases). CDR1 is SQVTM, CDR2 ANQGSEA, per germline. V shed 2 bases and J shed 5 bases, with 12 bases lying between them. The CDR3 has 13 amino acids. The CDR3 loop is CSVESSTGYGYTF. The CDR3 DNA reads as TGCAGCGTTGAAAGTTCTACAGGGTATGGCTACACCTTC.

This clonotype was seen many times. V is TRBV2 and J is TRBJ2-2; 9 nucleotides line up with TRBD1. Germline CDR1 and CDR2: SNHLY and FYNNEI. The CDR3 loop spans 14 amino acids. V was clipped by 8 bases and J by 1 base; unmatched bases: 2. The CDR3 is CASGGQGNTGELFF. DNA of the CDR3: TGTGCCAGCGGGGGACAGGGGAACACCGGGGAGCTGTTTTTT.

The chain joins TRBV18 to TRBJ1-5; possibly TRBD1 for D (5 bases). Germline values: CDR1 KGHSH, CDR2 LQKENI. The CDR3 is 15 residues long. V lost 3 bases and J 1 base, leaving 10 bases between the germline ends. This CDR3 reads CASSPEGSSNQPQHF. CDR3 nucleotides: TGTGCCAGCTCACCGGAGGGGTCAAGCAATCAGCCCCAGCATTTT.

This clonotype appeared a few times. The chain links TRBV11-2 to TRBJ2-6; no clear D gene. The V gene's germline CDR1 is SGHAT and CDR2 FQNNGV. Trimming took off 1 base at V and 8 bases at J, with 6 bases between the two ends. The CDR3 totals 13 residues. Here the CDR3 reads CASSLVHPNVLTF. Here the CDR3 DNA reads TGTGCCAGCAGCTTAGTACACCCCAACGTCCTGACTTTC.

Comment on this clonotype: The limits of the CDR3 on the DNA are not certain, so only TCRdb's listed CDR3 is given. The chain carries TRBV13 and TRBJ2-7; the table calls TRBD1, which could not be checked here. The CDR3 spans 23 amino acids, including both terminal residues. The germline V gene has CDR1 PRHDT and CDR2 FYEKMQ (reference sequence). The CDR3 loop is CASSFYICSATFPTGGSVYEQYF.

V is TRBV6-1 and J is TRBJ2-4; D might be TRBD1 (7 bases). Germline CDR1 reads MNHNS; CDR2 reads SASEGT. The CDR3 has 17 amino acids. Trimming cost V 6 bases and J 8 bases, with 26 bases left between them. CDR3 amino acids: CASSHLGGSGGKDIQYF. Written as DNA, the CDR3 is TGTGCCAGCAGCCACCTAGGGGGGTCAGGGGGGAAGGACATTCAGTACTTC.

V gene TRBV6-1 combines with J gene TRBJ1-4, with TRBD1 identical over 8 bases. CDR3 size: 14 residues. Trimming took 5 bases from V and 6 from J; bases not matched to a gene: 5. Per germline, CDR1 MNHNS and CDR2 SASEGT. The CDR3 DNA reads TGTGCCAGCAGTTCGGACAGGGATGATGAAAAACTGTTTTTT. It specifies CASSSDRDDEKLFF.

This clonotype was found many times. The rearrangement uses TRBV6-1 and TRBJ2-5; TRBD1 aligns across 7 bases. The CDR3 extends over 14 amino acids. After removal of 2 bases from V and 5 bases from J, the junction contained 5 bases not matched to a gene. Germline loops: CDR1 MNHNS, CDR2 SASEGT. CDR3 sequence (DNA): TGTGCCAGCAGTGAATTCCGACAGGGTGAGACCCAGTACTTC. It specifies CASSEFRQGETQYF.

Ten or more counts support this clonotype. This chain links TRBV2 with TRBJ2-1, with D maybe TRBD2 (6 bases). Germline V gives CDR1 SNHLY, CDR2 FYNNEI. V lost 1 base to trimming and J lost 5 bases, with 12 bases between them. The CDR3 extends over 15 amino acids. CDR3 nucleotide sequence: TGTGCCAGCAGTGAAGGACTAGGACTCCACAATGAGCAGTTCTTC. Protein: CASSEGLGLHNEQFF.

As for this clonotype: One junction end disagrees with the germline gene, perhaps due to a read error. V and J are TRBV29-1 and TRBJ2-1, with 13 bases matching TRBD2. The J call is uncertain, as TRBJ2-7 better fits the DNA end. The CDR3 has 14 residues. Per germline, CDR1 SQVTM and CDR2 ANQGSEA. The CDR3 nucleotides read TGCGGCGTCGGGACTAGCGGGATTTTTAATGAGCAGTACTTC. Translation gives CGVGTSGIFNEQYF.

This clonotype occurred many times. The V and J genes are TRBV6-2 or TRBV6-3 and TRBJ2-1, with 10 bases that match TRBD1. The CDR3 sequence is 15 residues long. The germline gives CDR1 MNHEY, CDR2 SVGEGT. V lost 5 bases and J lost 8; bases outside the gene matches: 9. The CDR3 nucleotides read TGTGCCAGCAGTGACCGGGACAGGGGTTTCGATGAGCAGTTCTTC. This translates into CASSDRDRGFDEQFF.